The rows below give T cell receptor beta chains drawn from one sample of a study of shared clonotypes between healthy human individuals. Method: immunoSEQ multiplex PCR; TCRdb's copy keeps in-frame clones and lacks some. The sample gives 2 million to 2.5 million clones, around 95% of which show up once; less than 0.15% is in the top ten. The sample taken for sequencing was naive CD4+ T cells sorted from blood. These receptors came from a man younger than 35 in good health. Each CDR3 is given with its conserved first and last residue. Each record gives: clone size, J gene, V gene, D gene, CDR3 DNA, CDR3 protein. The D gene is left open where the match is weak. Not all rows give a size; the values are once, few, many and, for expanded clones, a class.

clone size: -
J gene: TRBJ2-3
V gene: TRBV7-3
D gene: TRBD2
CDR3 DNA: TGTGCCAGCAGCTCCCAGACTAGCGGGGGCTACACAGATACGCAGTATTTT
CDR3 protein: CASSSQTSGGYTDTQYF

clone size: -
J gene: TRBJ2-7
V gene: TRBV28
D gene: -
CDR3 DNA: TGTGCCAGCGCCAGGACGGGATTCTCCTACGAGCAGTACTTC
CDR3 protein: CASARTGFSYEQYF

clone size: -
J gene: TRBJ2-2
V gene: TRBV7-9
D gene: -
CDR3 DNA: TGTGCCAGCCCTCGGCCAGCAACGAACACCGGGGAGCTGTTTTTT
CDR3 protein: CASPRPATNTGELFF

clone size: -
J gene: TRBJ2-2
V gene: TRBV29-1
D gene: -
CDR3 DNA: TGCAGCGGGTTCGGGAGATTTGCCGGGGAGCTGTTTTTT
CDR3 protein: CSGFGRFAGELFF

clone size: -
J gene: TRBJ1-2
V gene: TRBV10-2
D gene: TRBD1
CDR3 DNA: TGCGCCAGCAGACCTACAGGGGGCGACCGTTATGGCTACACCTTC
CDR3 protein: CASRPTGGDRYGYTF

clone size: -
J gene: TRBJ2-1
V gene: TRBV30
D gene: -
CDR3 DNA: TGTGCCTGGAGTAACGGAAGAAATGAGCAGTTCTTC
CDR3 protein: CAWSNGRNEQFF

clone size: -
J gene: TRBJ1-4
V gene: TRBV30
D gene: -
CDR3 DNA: TGTGCCTGGAGGACCGCCGAAAAACTGTTTTTT
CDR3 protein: CAWRTAEKLFF

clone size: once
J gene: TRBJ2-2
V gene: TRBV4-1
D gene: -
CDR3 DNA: TGCGCCAGCAGCCAAGGGGAACTCCCCATGACCGGGGAGCTGTTTTTT
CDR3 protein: CASSQGELPMTGELFF

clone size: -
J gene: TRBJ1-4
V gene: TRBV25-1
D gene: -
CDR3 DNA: TGTGCCAGCAGTGGGACGGATAATGAAAAACTGTTTTTT
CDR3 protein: CASSGTDNEKLFF

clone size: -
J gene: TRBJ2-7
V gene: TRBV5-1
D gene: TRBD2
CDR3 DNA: TGCGCCAGCAGCTTACTTAGCGGGAGTAGCTCCTACGAGCAGTACTTC
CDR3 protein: CASSLLSGSSSYEQYF

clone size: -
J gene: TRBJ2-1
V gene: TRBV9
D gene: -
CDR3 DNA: TGTGCCAGCAGCGTTGGCAGGCTTAACTACAATGAGCAGTTCTTC
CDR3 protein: CASSVGRLNYNEQFF

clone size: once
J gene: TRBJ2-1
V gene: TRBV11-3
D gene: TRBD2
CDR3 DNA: TGTGCCAGCAGCTTAGGATTAAGGTTCGCTAGCGGCAATAGTACCAATGAGCAGTTCTTC
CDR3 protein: CASSLGLRFASGNSTNEQFF

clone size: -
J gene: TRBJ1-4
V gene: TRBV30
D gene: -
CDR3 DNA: TGTGCCTGGAGTTTCCAGGGCACGGGTGAAAAACTGTTTTTT
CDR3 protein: CAWSFQGTGEKLFF

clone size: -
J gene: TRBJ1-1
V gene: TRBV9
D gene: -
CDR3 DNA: TGTGCCAGCAGCCGGGACGCCGAAAGAGTCGAAGCTTTCTTT
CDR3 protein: CASSRDAERVEAFF

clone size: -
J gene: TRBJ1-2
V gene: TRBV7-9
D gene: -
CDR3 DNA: TGTGCCAGCAGCCAAAACTATGGCTACACCTTC
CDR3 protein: CASSQNYGYTF

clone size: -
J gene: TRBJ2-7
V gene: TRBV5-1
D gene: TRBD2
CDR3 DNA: TGCGCCAGCAGGACTAGCGGGTCCTACGAGCAGTACTTC
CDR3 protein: CASRTSGSYEQYF

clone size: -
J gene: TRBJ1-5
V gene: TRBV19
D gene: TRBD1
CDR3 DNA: TGTGCCAGTAGTTGGGACAGACTTAATCAGCCCCAGCATTTT
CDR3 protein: CASSWDRLNQPQHF

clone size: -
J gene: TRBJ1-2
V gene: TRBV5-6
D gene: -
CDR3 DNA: TGTGCCAGCAGCTTAACCGGGACAAAAGTTGGCTACACCTTC
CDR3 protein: CASSLTGTKVGYTF

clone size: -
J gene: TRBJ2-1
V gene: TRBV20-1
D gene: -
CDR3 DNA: TGCAGTGCCCGAACCGATGAGCAGTTCTTC
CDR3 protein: CSARTDEQFF

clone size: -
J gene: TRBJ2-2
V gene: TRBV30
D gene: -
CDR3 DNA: TGTGCCTGGAGGGGGGCAGGGGCCAACACCGGGGAGCTGTTTTTT
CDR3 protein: CAWRGAGANTGELFF

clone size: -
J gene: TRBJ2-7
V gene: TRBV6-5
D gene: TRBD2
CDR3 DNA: TGTGCCAGCAGTTACTCGACTAGCGGGAGTCACCACGAGCAGTACTTC
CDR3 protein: CASSYSTSGSHHEQYF

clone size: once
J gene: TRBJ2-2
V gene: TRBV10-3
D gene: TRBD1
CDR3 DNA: TGTGCCACTACGGGACAGGAAAACACCGGGGAGCTGTTTTTT
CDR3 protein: CATTGQENTGELFF

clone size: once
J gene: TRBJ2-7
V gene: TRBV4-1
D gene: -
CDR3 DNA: TGCGCCAGCAGCCAAGATCTATGGGCCTACGAGCAGTACTTC
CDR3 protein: CASSQDLWAYEQYF

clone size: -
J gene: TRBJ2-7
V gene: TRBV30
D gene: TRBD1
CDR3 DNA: TGTGCCTGGAGTTTAGGAATTGTACAGGGGAAGAGCTCCTACGAGCAGTACTTC
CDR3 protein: CAWSLGIVQGKSSYEQYF

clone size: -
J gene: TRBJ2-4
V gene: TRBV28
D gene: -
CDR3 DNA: TGTGCCAGCATGAGGGGGACTGGGGCGAAAACAAACATTCAGTACTTC
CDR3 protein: CASMRGTGAKTNIQYF

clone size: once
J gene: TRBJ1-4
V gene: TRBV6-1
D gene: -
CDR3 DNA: TGTGCCAGCAGTGAAGTTAGGGTAATTACTAATGAAAAACTGTTTTTT
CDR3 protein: CASSEVRVITNEKLFF

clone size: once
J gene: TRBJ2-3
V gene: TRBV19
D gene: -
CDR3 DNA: TGTGCCAGTAGTCGCGGGTTATACACAGATACGCAGTATTTT
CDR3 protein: CASSRGLYTDTQYF

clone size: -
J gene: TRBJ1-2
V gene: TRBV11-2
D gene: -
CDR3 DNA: TGTGCCAGCAGTCCAAGGCAGGGAGTAGACTATGGCTACACCTTC
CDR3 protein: CASSPRQGVDYGYTF

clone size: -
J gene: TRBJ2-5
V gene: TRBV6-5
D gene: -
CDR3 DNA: TGTGCCAGCAGTCCGAATCGCCAGGGGACCCAGTACTTC
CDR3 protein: CASSPNRQGTQYF

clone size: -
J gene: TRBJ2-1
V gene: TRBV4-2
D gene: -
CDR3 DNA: TGTGCCAGCAGCCAAGTGGCCGGCAATGAGCAGTTCTTC
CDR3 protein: CASSQVAGNEQFF

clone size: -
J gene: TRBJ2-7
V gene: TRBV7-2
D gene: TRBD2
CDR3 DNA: TGTGCCAGCAGCTTACTGACGGGAGGGCCAGGGTACTTC
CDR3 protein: CASSLLTGGPGYF

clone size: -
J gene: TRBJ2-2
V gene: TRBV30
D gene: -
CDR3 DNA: TGTGCCTCTATAAGGACGGAAAACACCGGGGAGCTGTTTTTT
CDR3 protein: CASIRTENTGELFF

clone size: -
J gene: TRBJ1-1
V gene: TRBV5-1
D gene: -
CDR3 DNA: TGCGCCAGCAGCAGGGAACAGGGTTCCAGGATGAACACTGAAGCTTTCTTT
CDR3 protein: CASSREQGSRMNTEAFF

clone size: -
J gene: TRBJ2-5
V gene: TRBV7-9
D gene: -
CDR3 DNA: TGTGCCAGCAGCTTCAGCGGGACAGTGGTTACGGAGACCCAGTACTTC
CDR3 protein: CASSFSGTVVTETQYF

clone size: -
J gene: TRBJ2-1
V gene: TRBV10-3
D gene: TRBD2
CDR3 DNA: TGTGCCATCAGTGAGTTGGTAGCGGGGGGGCGGGAGCAGTTCTTC
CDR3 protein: CAISELVAGGREQFF

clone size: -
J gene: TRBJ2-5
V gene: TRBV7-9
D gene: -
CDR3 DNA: TGTGCCAGCAGCTCCGGACTGGGACAAGAGACCCAGTACTTC
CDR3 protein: CASSSGLGQETQYF

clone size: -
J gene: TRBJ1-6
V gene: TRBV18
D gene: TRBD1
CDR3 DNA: TGTGCCAGCTTCCGGGACAGGCAGTCCGAGGTCCACTTT
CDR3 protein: CASFRDRQSEVHF

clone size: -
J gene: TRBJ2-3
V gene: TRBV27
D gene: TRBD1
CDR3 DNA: TGTGCCAGAAGGAAGACCACAGGGGGCTACTTGACAGATACGCAGTATTTT
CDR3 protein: CARRKTTGGYLTDTQYF

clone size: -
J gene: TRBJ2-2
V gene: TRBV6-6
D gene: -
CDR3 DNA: TGTGCCAGCAGCGTAGCCGGGGAGCTGTTTTTT
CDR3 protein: CASSVAGELFF

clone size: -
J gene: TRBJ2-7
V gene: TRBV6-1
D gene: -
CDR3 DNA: TGTGCCAGCAGTGGACAGCTGTACGAGCAGTACTTC
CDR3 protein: CASSGQLYEQYF

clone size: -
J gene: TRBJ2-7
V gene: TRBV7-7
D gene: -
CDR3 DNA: TGTGCTAGCAGCTTAGGTCGGGGGAACGAGCAGTACTTC
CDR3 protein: CASSLGRGNEQYF

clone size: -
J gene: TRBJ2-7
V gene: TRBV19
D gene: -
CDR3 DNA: TGTGCCAGTAGTTGTTCGGGAGAACCCTCCTACGAGCAGTACTTC
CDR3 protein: CASSCSGEPSYEQYF

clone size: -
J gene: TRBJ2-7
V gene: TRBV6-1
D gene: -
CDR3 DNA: TGTGCCAGCAGTCGCGACGCAGGGGCCGAGCAGTACTTC
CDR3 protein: CASSRDAGAEQYF

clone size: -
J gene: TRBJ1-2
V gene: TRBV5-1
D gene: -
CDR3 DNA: TGCGCCAGCGGCGGGAAGGTAGGGGGAGATTATGGCTACACCTTC
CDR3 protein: CASGGKVGGDYGYTF

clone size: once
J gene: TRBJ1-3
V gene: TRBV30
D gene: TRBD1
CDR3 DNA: TGTGCCTGGAGTGCCGTCCGGGACAGCTCTGGAAACACCATATATTTT
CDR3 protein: CAWSAVRDSSGNTIYF